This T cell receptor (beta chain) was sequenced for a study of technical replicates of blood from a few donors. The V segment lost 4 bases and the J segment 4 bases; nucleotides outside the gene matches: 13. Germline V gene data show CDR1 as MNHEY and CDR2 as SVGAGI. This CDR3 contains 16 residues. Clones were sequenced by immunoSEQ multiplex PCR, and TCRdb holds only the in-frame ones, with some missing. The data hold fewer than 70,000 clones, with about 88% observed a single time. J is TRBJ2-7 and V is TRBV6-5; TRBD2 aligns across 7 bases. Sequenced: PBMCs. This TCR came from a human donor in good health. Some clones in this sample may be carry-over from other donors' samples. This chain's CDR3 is CASSSEGGRPPYEQYF. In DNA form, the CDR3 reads TGTGCCAGCAGTTCTGAAGGCGGGAGACCCCCTTACGAGCAGTACTTC.